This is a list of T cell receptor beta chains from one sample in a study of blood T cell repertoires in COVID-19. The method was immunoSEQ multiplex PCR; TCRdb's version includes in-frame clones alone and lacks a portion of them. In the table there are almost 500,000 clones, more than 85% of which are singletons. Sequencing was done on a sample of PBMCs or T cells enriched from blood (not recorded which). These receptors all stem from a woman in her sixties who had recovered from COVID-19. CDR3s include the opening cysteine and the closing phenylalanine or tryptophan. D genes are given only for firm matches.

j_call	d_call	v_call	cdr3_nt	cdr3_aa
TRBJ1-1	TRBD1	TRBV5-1	TGCGCCAGCAGCTTGGTTGGGGGCGCAGGGGGCCGCAGAGGGAACACTGAAGCTTTCTTT	CASSLVGGAGGRRGNTEAFF
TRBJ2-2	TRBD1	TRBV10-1	TGCGCCAGCAGTACCGGGACAGGGGTCACCGGGGAGCTGTTTTTT	CASSTGTGVTGELFF
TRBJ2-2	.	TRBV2	TGTGCCAGCAGTGATTGGAGGGGCACCGGGGAGCTGTTTTTT	CASSDWRGTGELFF
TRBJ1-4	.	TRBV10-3	TGTGCCATCAGTGATGGAGGAACTAATGAAAAACTGTTTTTT	CAISDGGTNEKLFF
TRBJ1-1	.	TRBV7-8	TGTGCCAGCAGCTTAAAACGGGAAGGGGGCACTGAAGCTTTCTTT	CASSLKREGGTEAFF
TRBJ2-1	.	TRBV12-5	TGTGCTAGTGGTTTGGTAAAGGGGGGGGCCCGTGACAATGAGCAGTTCTTC	CASGLVKGGARDNEQFF
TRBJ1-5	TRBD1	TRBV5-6	TGTGCCAGCAGCTTGGGGGACAGTTCTCAGCCCCAGCATTTT	CASSLGDSSQPQHF
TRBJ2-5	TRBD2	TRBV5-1	TGCGCCAGCACAAACTCCCCGGGGGGCCAAGAGACCCAGTACTTC	CASTNSPGGQETQYF
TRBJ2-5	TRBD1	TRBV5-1	TGCGCCAGCAGCTTGCGGACAGGAGGACAAGAGACCCAGTACTTC	CASSLRTGGQETQYF
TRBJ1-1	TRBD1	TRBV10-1	TGCGCCAGCAGTGAGGGTTCTACAGGGGGCGGTCGTAACACTGAAGCTTTCTTT	CASSEGSTGGGRNTEAFF